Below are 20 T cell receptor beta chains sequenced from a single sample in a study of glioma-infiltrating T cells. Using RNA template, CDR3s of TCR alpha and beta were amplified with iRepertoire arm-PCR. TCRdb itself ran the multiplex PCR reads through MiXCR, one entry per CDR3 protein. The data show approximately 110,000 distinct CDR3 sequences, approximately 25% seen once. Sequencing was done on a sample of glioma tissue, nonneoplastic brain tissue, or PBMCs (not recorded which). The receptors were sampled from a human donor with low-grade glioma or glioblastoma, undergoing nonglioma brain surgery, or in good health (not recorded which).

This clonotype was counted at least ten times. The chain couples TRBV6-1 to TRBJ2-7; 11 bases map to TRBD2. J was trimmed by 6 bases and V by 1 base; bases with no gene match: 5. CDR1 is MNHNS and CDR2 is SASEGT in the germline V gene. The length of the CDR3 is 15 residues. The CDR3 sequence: CASSEVAGGPGEQYF. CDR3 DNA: TGTGCCAGCAGTGAAGTAGCGGGAGGGCCGGGCGAGCAGTACTTC.

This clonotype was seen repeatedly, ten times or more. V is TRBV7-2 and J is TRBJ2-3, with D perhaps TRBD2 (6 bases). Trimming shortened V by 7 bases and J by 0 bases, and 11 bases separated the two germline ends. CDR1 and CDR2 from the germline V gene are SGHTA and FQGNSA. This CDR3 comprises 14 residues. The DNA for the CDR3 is TGTGCCAGCAACCGGGACTTAAGCACAGATACGCAGTATTTT. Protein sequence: CASNRDLSTDTQYF.

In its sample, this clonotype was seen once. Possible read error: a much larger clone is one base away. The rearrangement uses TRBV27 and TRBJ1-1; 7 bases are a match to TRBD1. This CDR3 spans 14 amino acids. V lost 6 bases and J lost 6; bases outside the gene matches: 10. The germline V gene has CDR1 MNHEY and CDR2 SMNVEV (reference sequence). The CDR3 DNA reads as TGTGCCAGCAGCGCGGGACAGACCTACTCTGAAGCTTTCTTT. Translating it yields CASSAGQTYSEAFF.

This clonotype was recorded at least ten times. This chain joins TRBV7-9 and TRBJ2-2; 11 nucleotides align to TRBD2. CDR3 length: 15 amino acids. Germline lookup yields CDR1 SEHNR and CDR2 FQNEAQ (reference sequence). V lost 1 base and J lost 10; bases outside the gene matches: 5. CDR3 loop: CASSLDLAGGPELFF. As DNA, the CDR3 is TGTGCCAGCAGCTTAGACCTAGCGGGAGGACCGGAGCTGTTTTTT. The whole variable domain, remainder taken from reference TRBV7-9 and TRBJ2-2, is DTGVSQNPRHKITKRGQNVTFRCDPISEHNRLYWYRQTLGQGPEFLTYFQNEAQLEKSRLLSDRFSAERPKGSFSTLEIQRTEQGDSAMYLCASSLDLAGGPELFFGEGSRLTVL.

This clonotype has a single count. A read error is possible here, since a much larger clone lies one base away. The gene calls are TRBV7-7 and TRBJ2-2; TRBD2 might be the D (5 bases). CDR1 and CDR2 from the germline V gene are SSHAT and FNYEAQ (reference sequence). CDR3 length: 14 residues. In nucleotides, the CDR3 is TGTGCTAGCAGCATCTCGGGAAACACCAGGGAGCTGTTTTTT. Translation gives CASSISGNTRELFF.

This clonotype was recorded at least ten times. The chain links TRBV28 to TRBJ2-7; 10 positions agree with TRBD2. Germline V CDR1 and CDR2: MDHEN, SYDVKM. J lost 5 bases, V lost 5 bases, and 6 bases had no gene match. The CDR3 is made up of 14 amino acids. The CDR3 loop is CASSPSGSSDEQYF. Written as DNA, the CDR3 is TGTGCCAGCAGTCCTAGCGGGAGCAGCGACGAGCAGTACTTC.

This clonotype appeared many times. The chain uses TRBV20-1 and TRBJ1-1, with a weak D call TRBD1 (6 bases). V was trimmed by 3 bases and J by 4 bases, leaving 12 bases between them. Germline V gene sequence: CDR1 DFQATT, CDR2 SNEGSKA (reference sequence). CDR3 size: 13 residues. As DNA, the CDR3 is TGCAGTGCTAGGACCCCGGGGGCCACTGAAGCTTTCTTT. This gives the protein CSARTPGATEAFF.

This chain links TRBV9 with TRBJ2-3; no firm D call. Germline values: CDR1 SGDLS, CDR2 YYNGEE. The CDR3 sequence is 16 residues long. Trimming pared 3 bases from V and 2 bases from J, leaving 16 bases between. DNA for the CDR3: TGTGCCAGCAGCGCCGGTCGTAGCCCGCTCACAGATACGCAGTATTTT. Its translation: CASSAGRSPLTDTQYF.

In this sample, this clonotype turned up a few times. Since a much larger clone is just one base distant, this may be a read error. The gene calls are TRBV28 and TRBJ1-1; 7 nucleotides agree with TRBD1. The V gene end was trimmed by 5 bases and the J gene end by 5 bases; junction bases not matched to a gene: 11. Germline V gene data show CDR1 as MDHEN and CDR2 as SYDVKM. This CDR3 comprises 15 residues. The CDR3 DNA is TGTGCCAGCAGTCCTCCGCAGGGGGGCAAGACTGAAGCTTTCTTT. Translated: CASSPPQGGKTEAFF.

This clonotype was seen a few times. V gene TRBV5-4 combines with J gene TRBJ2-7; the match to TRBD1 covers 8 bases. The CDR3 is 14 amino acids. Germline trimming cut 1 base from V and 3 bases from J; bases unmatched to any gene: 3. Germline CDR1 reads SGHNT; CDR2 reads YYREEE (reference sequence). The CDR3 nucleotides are TGTGCCAGCAGCTTGAGGACAGGGAGCTACGAGCAGTACTTC. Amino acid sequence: CASSLRTGSYEQYF.

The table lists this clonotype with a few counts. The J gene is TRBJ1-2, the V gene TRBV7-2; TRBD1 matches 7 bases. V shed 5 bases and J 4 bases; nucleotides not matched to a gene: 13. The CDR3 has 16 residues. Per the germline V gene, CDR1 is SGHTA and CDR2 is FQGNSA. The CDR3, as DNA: TGTGCCAGCAGCCTCTCGATGGGACAGCTAACCTATGGCTACACCTTC. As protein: CASSLSMGQLTYGYTF.

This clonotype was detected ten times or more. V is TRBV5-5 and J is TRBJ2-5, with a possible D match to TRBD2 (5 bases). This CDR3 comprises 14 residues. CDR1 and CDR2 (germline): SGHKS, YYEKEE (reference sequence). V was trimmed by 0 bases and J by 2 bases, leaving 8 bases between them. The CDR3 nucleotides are TGTGCCAGCAGCTTGGCCCCGGGGCAAGAGACCCAGTACTTC. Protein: CASSLAPGQETQYF.

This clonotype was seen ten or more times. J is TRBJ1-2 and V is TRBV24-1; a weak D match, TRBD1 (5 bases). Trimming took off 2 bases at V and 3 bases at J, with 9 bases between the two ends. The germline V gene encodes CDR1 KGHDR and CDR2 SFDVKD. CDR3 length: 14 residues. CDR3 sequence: CATSDYGQDYGYTF. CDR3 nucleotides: TGTGCCACCAGTGATTATGGACAAGACTATGGCTACACCTTC.

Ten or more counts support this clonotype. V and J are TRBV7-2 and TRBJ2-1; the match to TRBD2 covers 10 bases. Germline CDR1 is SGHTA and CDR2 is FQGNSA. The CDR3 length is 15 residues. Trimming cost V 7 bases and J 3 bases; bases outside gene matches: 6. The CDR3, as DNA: TGTGCCAGCAACCCAGCTAGCGGGAGCTACAATGAGCAGTTCTTC. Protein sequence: CASNPASGSYNEQFF.

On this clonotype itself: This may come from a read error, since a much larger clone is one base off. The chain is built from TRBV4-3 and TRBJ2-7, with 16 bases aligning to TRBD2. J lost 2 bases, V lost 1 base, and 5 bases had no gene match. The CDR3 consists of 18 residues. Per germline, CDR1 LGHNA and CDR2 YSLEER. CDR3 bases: TGCGCCAGCAGCCAAGGGGGACTAGCGGGAGGGTCAGCCTACGAGCAGTACTTC. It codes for CASSQGGLAGGSAYEQYF.

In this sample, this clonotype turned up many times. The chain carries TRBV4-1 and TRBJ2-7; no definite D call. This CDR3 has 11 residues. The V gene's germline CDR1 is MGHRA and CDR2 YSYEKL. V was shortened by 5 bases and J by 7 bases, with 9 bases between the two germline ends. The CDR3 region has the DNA TGCGCCAGCAGCAACCTCAGAGAGCAGTACTTC. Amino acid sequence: CASSNLREQYF.

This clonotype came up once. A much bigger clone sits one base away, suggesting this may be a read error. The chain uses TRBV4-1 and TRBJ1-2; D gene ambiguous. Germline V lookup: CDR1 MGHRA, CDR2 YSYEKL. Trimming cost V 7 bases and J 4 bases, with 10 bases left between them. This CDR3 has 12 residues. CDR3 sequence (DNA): TGCGCCAGCACCCACCAGATCTATGGCTACACCTTC. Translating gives CASTHQIYGYTF.

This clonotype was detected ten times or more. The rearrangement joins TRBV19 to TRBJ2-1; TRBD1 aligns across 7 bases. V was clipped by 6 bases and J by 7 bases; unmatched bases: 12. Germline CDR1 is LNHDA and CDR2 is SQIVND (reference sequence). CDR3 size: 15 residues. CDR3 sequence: CASSLLSLRGNEQFF. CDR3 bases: TGTGCCAGTAGCCTCCTTTCCCTCAGGGGGAATGAGCAGTTCTTC.

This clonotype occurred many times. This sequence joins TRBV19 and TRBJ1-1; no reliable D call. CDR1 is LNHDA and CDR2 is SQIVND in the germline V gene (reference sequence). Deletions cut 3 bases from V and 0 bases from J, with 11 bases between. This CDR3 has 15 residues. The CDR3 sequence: CASSMAGLMNTEAFF. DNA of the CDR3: TGTGCCAGTAGTATGGCAGGTCTCATGAACACTGAAGCTTTCTTT.

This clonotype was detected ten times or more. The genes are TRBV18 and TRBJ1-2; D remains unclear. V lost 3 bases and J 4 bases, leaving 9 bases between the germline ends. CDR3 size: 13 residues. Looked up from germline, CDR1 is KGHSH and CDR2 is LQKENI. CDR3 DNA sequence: TGTGCCAGCTCACCTGGTGTCAGCTATGGCTACACCTTC. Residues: CASSPGVSYGYTF.